Each of the 6 T cell receptor beta chains below was sequenced from the same sample in a study of T-cell reconstitution after alpha-beta-depleted transplantation in children. Unique molecular identifiers featured in how the TCRbeta library was prepared. TCRdb passed the PCR reads through MiXCR, listing each CDR3 protein once. The sample lists about 98,000 distinct CDR3 sequences, roughly a quarter occurring once. Sample: PBMCs, taken before TCRalphabeta/CD19-depleted stem cell transplant. Receptors were obtained from a boy between 2 and 15 years old with acute lymphoblastic leukemia, due to receive a stem cell transplant.

This clonotype was seen a handful of times. The chain uses TRBV6-5 and TRBJ2-3; tentatively, D is TRBD1 (5 bases). Germline-derived CDR1 and CDR2 are MNHEY and SVGAGI. Between the trimmed V and J ends, which lost 0 bases and 2 bases, there was a span of 12 bases. The CDR3 loop spans 16 amino acids. In DNA, the CDR3 is TGTGCCAGCAGTTACTCTTTGGGGCGCCCCACAGATACGCAGTATTTT. It encodes CASSYSLGRPTDTQYF.

The CDR3 nucleotides are TGTGCCAGCGTCACAGGGTTAGAATACTCACCCCTCCACTTT. Residues: CASVTGLEYSPLHF. The chain recombines TRBV28 with TRBJ1-6; D is possibly TRBD1 (6 bases). Germline V gene data show CDR1 as MDHEN and CDR2 as SYDVKM. V was pared by 8 bases and J by 10 bases, with 18 bases between. The CDR3 loop spans 14 amino acids.

In its sample, this clonotype was seen many times. The chain carries TRBV12-3 or TRBV12-4 and TRBJ1-1; no clear D gene. The CDR3 is made up of 12 amino acids. Deletions cut 6 bases from V and 5 bases from J, with 10 bases between. Here the CDR3 DNA reads TGTGCCAGCAGGGGAACGTCGACTGAAGCTTTCTTT. Translating it yields CASRGTSTEAFF.

This clonotype has more than one count but fewer than ten. The genes are TRBV19 and TRBJ2-7; TRBD2 aligns across 10 bases. Germline V CDR1 and CDR2: LNHDA, SQIVND (reference sequence). This CDR3 has 16 residues. Trimming cost V 6 bases and J 4 bases; bases outside gene matches: 12. The CDR3 here is CASSRTSGGKNYEQYF. Written as DNA, the CDR3 is TGTGCCAGTAGCAGGACTAGCGGAGGGAAGAATTACGAGCAGTACTTC.

The V and J genes are TRBV6-1 and TRBJ1-5; TRBD1 might be the D (6 bases). Trimming removed 7 bases from V and 16 bases from J, with 20 bases in between. CDR1 is MNHNS, CDR2 SASEGT, per germline. This CDR3 has 12 amino acids. CDR3 sequence reads: CASIDPGQPAHF. DNA for the CDR3: TGTGCCAGCATTGACCCCGGACAGCCGGCTCATTTT.

V and J are TRBV12-3 or TRBV12-4 and TRBJ1-4; possible D gene TRBD1, 6 bases. The CDR3 has 16 amino acids. Trimming cost V 0 bases and J 8 bases, with 16 bases left between them. CDR3 protein: CASSLANGGAGEKLFF. CDR3 coding DNA: TGTGCCAGCAGTTTAGCGAACGGGGGGGCTGGAGAAAAACTGTTTTTT.